This T cell receptor (beta chain) stems from a study of T cell repertoires in cytomegalovirus infection. Whole-study findings and limits: Individuals carrying CMV plus the relevant HLA were identified by cumulative frequency of public TCR beta families.

One entry per CDR3 protein, called by TCRdb with MiXCR from the reads. In the table there are under 200,000 distinct CDR3 sequences, 17% of which are singletons. This clonotype was seen more than once but under ten times. Antigen unknown. Germline lookup yields CDR1 ENHRY and CDR2 SYGVKD. V lost 3 bases and J 4 bases, leaving 4 bases between the germline ends. The CDR3 runs to 12 residues. This TCR was sampled from a human donor in good health (CMV status not recorded). Some clones in this sample may be carry-over from other donors' samples. The V call is TRBV10-3, the J call TRBJ2-1, with D unresolved. Sequenced material: CD8+ T cells from PBMCs. The CDR3 spells CAISDLYNEQFF. The CDR3 DNA reads as TGTGCCATCAGTGACCTTTACAATGAGCAGTTCTTC.